The 30 T cell receptor beta chains given below trace back to one sample, sequenced in a study of CD8 T cells in Susac syndrome. Random hexamers served to reverse transcribe about 0.5 to 1 ug RNA. TCRdb itself ran the immunoSEQ multiplex PCR reads through MiXCR, one entry per CDR3 protein. Of about 82,000 distinct CDR3 sequences listed, about 95% are singletons. The specimen sequenced was CD8+ T cells from PBMCs. These receptors came from a human donor with Susac syndrome.

The chain has TRBV18 and TRBJ1-1, with 7 bases aligning to TRBD1. Trimming at V came to 5 bases and at J to 10 bases, leaving 10 bases not matched to a gene. Germline V gives CDR1 KGHSH, CDR2 LQKENI. CDR3 size: 13 residues. In nucleotides, the CDR3 is TGTGCCAGCTCAGGACCGACAGGGTCGGGAGCTTTCTTT. Translating gives CASSGPTGSGAFF. Full variable domain (outside the CDR3, taken from reference TRBV18 and TRBJ1-1): NAGVMQNPRHLVRRRGQEARLRCSPMKGHSHVYWYRQLPEEGLKFMVYLQKENIIDESGMPKERFSAEFPKEGPSILRIQQVVRGDSAAYFCASSGPTGSGAFFGQGTRLTVV.

This clonotype appeared once. The chain uses TRBV11-3 and TRBJ2-1, with 15 positions matching TRBD2. From germline, CDR1 is SGHNT and CDR2 YENEEA. The CDR3 length is 14 residues. V was pared by 5 bases and J by 11 bases, with 4 bases of the junction left unmatched. The DNA of the CDR3 is TGTGCCAGCAGCCCAGGACTAGCGGGGGGGCAGCAGTTCTTC. It encodes CASSPGLAGGQQFF. Drawing the rest from reference TRBV11-3 and TRBJ2-1, the complete variable domain is EAGVVQSPRYKIIEKKQPVAFWCNPISGHNTLYWYLQNLGQGPELLIRYENEEAVDDSQLPKDRFSAERLKGVDSTLKIQPAELGDSAVYLCASSPGLAGGQQFFGPGTRLTVL.

The chain employs TRBV30 and TRBJ1-5; 7 bases agree with TRBD1. The CDR3 is 13 amino acids. Germline V gene sequence: CDR1 GTSNPN, CDR2 SVGIG (reference sequence). The trim removed 3 bases at V and 5 bases at J, leaving 4 bases unmatched. The CDR3 loop is CAWRGGADQPQHF. Here the CDR3 DNA reads TGTGCCTGGAGAGGGGGCGCAGATCAGCCCCAGCATTTT.

The genes are TRBV7-2 and TRBJ2-5; D might be TRBD2 (6 bases). This CDR3 spans 14 amino acids. Germline V gene data show CDR1 as SGHTA and CDR2 as FQGNSA. V lost 1 base and J lost 4, with 10 bases in between. The CDR3 coding sequence is TGTGCCAGCAGCTTAGTGTCGGGGGTAGAGACCCAGTACTTC. This sequence encodes CASSLVSGVETQYF.

The CDR3, as DNA: TGTGCCACCGGGACTAGCGGAACAGATACGCAGTATTTT. Translated: CATGTSGTDTQYF. The chain joins TRBV24-1 to TRBJ2-3; the match to TRBD2 covers 11 bases. The CDR3 spans 13 residues. Germline V gene sequence: CDR1 KGHDR, CDR2 SFDVKD. Trimming at V came to 9 bases and at J to 3 bases, leaving 1 base not matched to a gene.

The genes are TRBV19 and TRBJ1-5; maybe TRBD1 (6 bases). The V and J ends lost 5 bases and 5 bases respectively, with 13 bases between them. CDR1 is LNHDA and CDR2 is SQIVND in the germline V gene (reference sequence). This CDR3 region has 14 residues. This CDR3 reads CASSGGGSDQPQHF. Here the CDR3 DNA reads TGTGCCAGTAGTGGAGGGGGTTCGGATCAGCCCCAGCATTTT.

The chain carries TRBV6-2 or TRBV6-3 and TRBJ2-1, with a tentative D call TRBD2 (5 bases). Trimming removed 6 bases from V and 5 bases from J, with 8 bases in between. Germline lookup yields CDR1 MNHEY and CDR2 SVGEGT. The CDR3 has 12 residues. CDR3 in DNA: TGTGCCAGCAGGACGGGGAACAATGAGCAGTTCTTC. Translating gives CASRTGNNEQFF.

The V call is TRBV6-6, the J call TRBJ1-1; D might be TRBD1 (5 bases). V was cut by 2 bases and J by 5 bases, with 12 bases left in between. The CDR3 contains 14 residues. Germline V gene sequence: CDR1 MNHNY, CDR2 SVGAGI (reference sequence). The CDR3 here is CASSYRGGVTEAFF. Written as DNA, the CDR3 is TGTGCCAGCAGTTACCGGGGAGGGGTAACTGAAGCTTTCTTT.

The J gene is TRBJ1-3, the V gene TRBV12-5; TRBD1 matches at 7 bases. After removal of 4 bases from V and 3 bases from J, the junction contained 6 bases not matched to a gene. Germline V gene lookup returns CDR1 LGHNT and CDR2 FRNRAP. This CDR3 comprises 15 residues. For the CDR3, the DNA is TGTGCTAGTGGTTCGGTCAGGGGGGTTGGAAACACCATATATTTT. Its translation: CASGSVRGVGNTIYF. The variable domain in full, completed from reference TRBV12-5 and TRBJ1-3, reads DARVTQTPRHKVTEMGQEVTMRCQPILGHNTVFWYRQTMMQGLELLAYFRNRAPLDDSGMPKDRFSAEMPDATLATLKIQPSEPRDSAVYFCASGSVRGVGNTIYFGEGSWLTVV.

This rearrangement joins TRBV19 to TRBJ1-2, with D perhaps matching TRBD1 (5 bases). The CDR3 totals 14 residues. Trimming took off 3 bases at V and 6 bases at J, with 14 bases between the two ends. The V gene's germline CDR1 is LNHDA and CDR2 SQIVND (reference sequence). The CDR3 loop reads CASSMGRRSDGYTF. CDR3 coding DNA: TGTGCCAGTAGTATGGGGCGGAGAAGCGATGGCTACACCTTC.

DNA for the CDR3: TGCGCCAGCAGCCAAGATTTGTACAGTGACTCTGGAAACACCATATATTTT. It encodes CASSQDLYSDSGNTIYF. V usage is TRBV4-3 and J usage is TRBJ1-3; D is uncertain. The CDR3 is made up of 17 amino acids. Trimming took off 0 bases at V and 0 bases at J, with 12 bases between the two ends. Germline-derived CDR1 and CDR2 are LGHNA and YSLEER.

This sequence joins TRBV20-1 and TRBJ1-1, with 8 bases lining up with TRBD1. The CDR3 consists of 16 residues. The ends lost 2 bases at V and 7 bases at J; junction bases unmatched: 15. Germline CDR1 DFQATT, CDR2 SNEGSKA (reference sequence). In DNA form, the CDR3 reads TGCAGTGCTAGACGGTCCCGGGACAGGTTCGGTGGTGAAGCTTTCTTT. It codes for CSARRSRDRFGGEAFF.

The chain combines TRBV5-1 with TRBJ2-7; D may be TRBD2 (5 bases). V lost 0 bases and J 6 bases, leaving 13 bases between the germline ends. In germline, CDR1 is SGHRS, CDR2 YFSETQ. The CDR3 has 14 residues. The CDR3 loop is CASSLEGALVEQYF. The DNA of the CDR3 is TGCGCCAGCAGCTTGGAGGGAGCCCTCGTCGAGCAGTACTTC.

V and J are TRBV6-5 and TRBJ2-1; the D is unclear. The CDR3 is 12 amino acids. Looked up from germline, CDR1 is MNHEY and CDR2 is SVGAGI. Trimming shortened V by 6 bases and J by 6 bases, and 9 bases separated the two germline ends. The CDR3 bases are TGTGCCAGCAGACTCGGTCCCAATGAGCAGTTCTTC. Translating gives CASRLGPNEQFF.

This CDR3 reads CASSPRVRGGTEAFF. The DNA for the CDR3 is TGTGCCAGCAGCCCCAGGGTACGGGGGGGAACTGAAGCTTTCTTT. This rearrangement joins TRBV6-5 to TRBJ1-1; tentatively, D is TRBD1 (5 bases). Germline V gene data show CDR1 as MNHEY and CDR2 as SVGAGI. The CDR3 extends over 15 amino acids. The V end lost 6 bases, the J end lost 5 bases, and 19 bases lay between the germline ends.

This clonotype has just one count. This chain links TRBV19 with TRBJ2-5, with 8 bases aligning to TRBD2. Germline trimming cut 5 bases from V and 0 bases from J; bases unmatched to any gene: 14. In germline, CDR1 is LNHDA, CDR2 SQIVND (reference sequence). The CDR3 is 18 amino acids. The CDR3 DNA is TGTGCCAGTAGTCCCCGGCGGTCAAGCGGGAGTGACCAAGAGACCCAGTACTTC. Protein product: CASSPRRSSGSDQETQYF.

The V gene is TRBV5-4, the J gene TRBJ2-7; no reliable D call. Trimming removed 0 bases at V and 3 bases at J, with 10 bases between. The length of the CDR3 is 14 residues. Germline values: CDR1 SGHNT, CDR2 YYREEE (reference sequence). The CDR3 DNA is TGTGCCAGCAGCTTGGGCGCCGCAGACTACGAGCAGTACTTC. Residues: CASSLGAADYEQYF.

V and J are TRBV3-1 and TRBJ1-6, with D maybe TRBD1 (5 bases). Germline V gives CDR1 LGHDT, CDR2 YNNKEL (reference sequence). Trimming removed 1 base at V and 10 bases at J, with 14 bases between. The CDR3 has 15 amino acids. Here the CDR3 reads CASSQGGEGGSPLHF. The CDR3 DNA sequence: TGTGCCAGCAGCCAAGGGGGGGAGGGAGGCTCACCCCTCCACTTT.

The chain joins TRBV30 to TRBJ1-2; weak D call: TRBD1 (6 bases). The length of the CDR3 is 14 residues. V was shortened by 4 bases and J by 1 base, with 13 bases between the two germline ends. CDR1 and CDR2 from the germline V gene are GTSNPN and SVGIG (reference sequence). The CDR3 DNA reads as TGTGCCTGGAACAAGGGAGGGGGTAACTATGGCTACACCTTC. It translates to CAWNKGGGNYGYTF.

The rearrangement joins TRBV5-6 to TRBJ1-5, with TRBD1 matching 8 bases. This CDR3 contains 14 residues. The ends lost 4 bases at V and 4 bases at J; junction bases unmatched: 4. The germline CDR1 and CDR2 sequences are SGHDT and YYEEEE. CDR3 protein: CASSIGQGNQPQHF. The CDR3, as DNA: TGTGCCAGCAGCATCGGACAGGGAAATCAGCCCCAGCATTTT.

CDR3 sequence reads: CASTPLPGHGSYEQYF. The CDR3 region has the DNA TGTGCCAGCACCCCACTCCCGGGACACGGATCCTACGAGCAGTACTTC. The rearrangement links TRBV12-3 or TRBV12-4 to TRBJ2-7; D might be TRBD1 (6 bases). The CDR3 is made up of 16 amino acids. Trimming took 7 bases from V and 1 from J, leaving 20 bases between them.

The chain is built from TRBV4-3 and TRBJ2-3; 7 bases line up with TRBD1. CDR3 size: 20 residues. V gave up 0 bases and J gave up 1 base; unmatched junction bases: 16. CDR1 is LGHNA and CDR2 is YSLEER in the germline V gene. The CDR3 bases are TGCGCCAGCAGCCAAGATGCCGGTTCCTTGACAGGGCGAGGCACAGATACGCAGTATTTT. It codes for CASSQDAGSLTGRGTDTQYF.

The chain carries TRBV25-1 and TRBJ1-1, with a weak D call TRBD1 (6 bases). Germline V gene sequence: CDR1 MGHDK, CDR2 SYGVNS. V was pared by 2 bases and J by 7 bases, with 11 bases between. The CDR3 totals 13 residues. CDR3 protein: CASSEGAGDEAFF. DNA of the CDR3: TGTGCCAGCAGTGAAGGGGCAGGGGATGAAGCTTTCTTT. Full variable domain (remainder filled in from reference TRBV25-1 and TRBJ1-1): EADIYQTPRYLVIGTGKKITLECSQTMGHDKMYWYQQDPGMELHLIHYSYGVNSTEKGDLSSESTVSRIRTEHFPLTLESARPSHTSQYLCASSEGAGDEAFFGQGTRLTVV.

The chain links TRBV30 to TRBJ1-2, with a weak D call TRBD1 (5 bases). V was clipped by 1 base and J by 7 bases, with 10 bases between them. The CDR3 covers 12 residues. Germline values: CDR1 GTSNPN, CDR2 SVGIG (reference sequence). The CDR3 bases are TGTGCCTGGAGTGAAGGGACGGCTGGCTACACCTTC. Its translation is CAWSEGTAGYTF.

The rearrangement uses TRBV6-2 or TRBV6-3 and TRBJ1-1; no definite D call. The V gene lost 6 bases and the J gene lost 4 bases, with 9 bases spanning the gap. Germline CDR1 reads MNHEY; CDR2 reads SVGEGT. The CDR3 runs 12 residues. The CDR3 DNA is TGTGCCAGCAGATTCCATGGCACTGAAGCTTTCTTT. Its protein product is CASRFHGTEAFF.

V usage is TRBV24-1 and J usage is TRBJ2-2; D call uncertain. Deletions cut 9 bases from V and 1 base from J, with 5 bases between. The CDR3 length is 12 residues. Germline CDR1 reads KGHDR; CDR2 reads SFDVKD. DNA for the CDR3: TGTGCCACCGGGCAGAACACCGGGGAGCTGTTTTTT. Its translation is CATGQNTGELFF.

The chain uses TRBV19 and TRBJ1-1, with no clear D. V was shortened by 11 bases and J by 1 base, with 11 bases between the two germline ends. Germline V lookup: CDR1 LNHDA, CDR2 SQIVND (reference sequence). The CDR3 runs 12 residues. CDR3 DNA sequence: TGTGCCGTCCTGAGTCAGAACACTGAAGCTTTCTTT. It specifies CAVLSQNTEAFF.

J is TRBJ2-7 and V is TRBV18; D remains unclear. CDR1 and CDR2 (germline): KGHSH, LQKENI. The CDR3 totals 14 residues. The germline V and J ends were trimmed by 1 base and 5 bases, with 12 bases remaining between them. CDR3 region: CASSPQRIDHEQYF. DNA for the CDR3: TGTGCCAGCTCACCACAAAGGATAGATCACGAGCAGTACTTC.

The V gene is TRBV20-1, the J gene TRBJ2-7; a possible D gene is TRBD1 (5 bases). The length of the CDR3 is 17 residues. Trimming took 3 bases from V and 0 from J, leaving 21 bases between them. Per the germline V gene, CDR1 is DFQATT and CDR2 is SNEGSKA (reference sequence). The CDR3 reads CSASRTLTDWSSYEQYF. CDR3 bases: TGCAGTGCTAGTAGGACCTTGACAGACTGGTCCTCCTACGAGCAGTACTTC.

This chain uses TRBV5-4 with TRBJ2-7; 9 positions match TRBD1. The junction had 8 bases not matched to a gene; V was cut back by 8 bases and J by 2 bases. Germline CDR1 is SGHNT and CDR2 is YYREEE (reference sequence). CDR3 length equals 14 residues. CDR3: CASHAGTGTYEQYF. The DNA for the CDR3 is TGTGCCAGTCACGCCGGGACAGGGACCTACGAGCAGTACTTC. The full variable domain, completed using reference TRBV5-4 and TRBJ2-7, is ETGVTQSPTHLIKTRGQQVTLRCSSQSGHNTVSWYQQALGQGPQFIFQYYREEENGRGNFPPRFSGLQFPNYSSELNVNALELDDSALYLCASHAGTGTYEQYFGPGTRLTVT.